The next 21 T cell receptor beta chains were all read from a single sample in a study of cytomegalovirus exposure and HLA in healthy donors. The PCR employed 60 Vbeta primers together with 13 Jbeta primers. Repertoires were generated with immunoSEQ multiplex PCR, while TCRdb's copy carries only in-frame clones and drops some. The table includes approximately 44,000 clones, over 75% detected once. Sequencing was done on a sample of PBMCs. All receptors derive from a man over 45 in good health and CMV-seronegative.

J is TRBJ2-3 and V is TRBV7-2, with D possibly being TRBD2 (5 bases). CDR1 SGHTA and CDR2 FQGNSA come from the germline V gene. This CDR3 comprises 15 residues. Trimming shortened V by 2 bases and J by 8 bases, and 17 bases separated the two germline ends. The CDR3 loop is CASSLSALALFTQYF. The CDR3 DNA follows: TGTGCCAGCAGCTTATCAGCCCTAGCTCTTTTTACGCAGTATTTT.

This clone was found a few times. This chain links TRBV2 with TRBJ1-5, with D maybe TRBD1 (5 bases). The CDR3 spans 15 residues. Germline V gene sequence: CDR1 SNHLY, CDR2 FYNNEI. Trimming cost V 5 bases and J 7 bases, with 18 bases left between them. The CDR3 DNA is TGTGCCAGCAGTCTGGCGTTGGGGCGGGGACAGCCCCAGCATTTT. It codes for CASSLALGRGQPQHF.

This clone occurred once. The rearrangement joins TRBV2 to TRBJ1-1; no reliable D call. Germline V CDR1 and CDR2: SNHLY, FYNNEI. V shed 4 bases and J shed 5 bases, with 5 bases lying between them. This CDR3 is 11 amino acids long. The CDR3 region is CASSVVTEAFF. For the CDR3, the DNA is TGTGCCAGCAGTGTTGTAACTGAAGCTTTCTTT. The full variable domain, with the rest looked up from reference TRBV2 and TRBJ1-1, is EPEVTQTPSHQVTQMGQEVILRCVPISNHLYFYWYRQILGQKVEFLVSFYNNEISEKSEIFDDQFSVERPDGSNFTLKIRSTKLEDSAMYFCASSVVTEAFFGQGTRLTVV.

The rearrangement joins TRBV4-3 to TRBJ1-3; D is ambiguous. CDR1 and CDR2 (germline): LGHNA, YSLEER. Trimming cost V 1 base and J 0 bases, with 7 bases left between them. This CDR3 is built from 15 residues. For the CDR3, the DNA is TGCGCCAGCAGCCAAGGGTCGGGCTCTGGAAACACCATATATTTT. It translates to CASSQGSGSGNTIYF.

The V call is TRBV10-3, the J call TRBJ1-4; D ambiguous. The germline gives CDR1 ENHRY, CDR2 SYGVKD. Trimming removed 0 bases at V and 0 bases at J, with 5 bases between. This CDR3 has 15 amino acids. CDR3 amino acids: CAISESPATNEKLFF. The CDR3 DNA follows: TGTGCCATCAGTGAGTCCCCGGCAACTAATGAAAAACTGTTTTTT.

This clone came up a few times. The rearrangement uses TRBV15 and TRBJ2-7; D possibly corresponds to TRBD2 (8 bases). The CDR3 runs 20 residues. Deletions cut 0 bases from V and 0 bases from J, with 24 bases between. Germline V gene sequence: CDR1 LNHNV, CDR2 YYDKDF (reference sequence). The CDR3 spells CATSRDGQGERAGASYEQYF. The CDR3 DNA follows: TGTGCCACCAGCAGAGATGGTCAGGGGGAGAGAGCGGGGGCCTCCTACGAGCAGTACTTC.

As to this clone: The junction differs from germline at one of its ends, possibly a read error. The gene calls are TRBV4-2 and TRBJ1-4, with TRBD1 matching 9 bases. The length of the CDR3 is 15 residues. Germline assignment: CDR1 LGHNA and CDR2 YNFKEQ. The CDR3 loop is CASSEEQGASEKLFF. The CDR3 region has the DNA TGTGCCAGCAGCGAAGAACAGGGGGCAAGTGAAAAACTGTTTTTT.

The chain has TRBV12-5 and TRBJ1-2; D gene ambiguous. Germline assignment: CDR1 LGHNT and CDR2 FRNRAP. This CDR3 is 13 amino acids long. Deletions cut 4 bases from V and 2 bases from J, with 8 bases between. CDR3 amino acids: CASGSPRNYGYTF. The CDR3 nucleotides are TGTGCTAGTGGTTCCCCGAGAAACTATGGCTACACCTTC.

This rearrangement joins TRBV5-1 to TRBJ2-1; 8 bases match TRBD1. V trimming: 1 base; J trimming: 7 bases; junction bases outside the gene matches: 4. This CDR3 contains 14 residues. Per the germline V gene, CDR1 is SGHRS and CDR2 is YFSETQ. CDR3: CASSLQGARNEQFF. The CDR3 coding sequence is TGCGCCAGCAGCTTGCAGGGGGCTAGGAATGAGCAGTTCTTC.

The chain recombines TRBV6-1 with TRBJ1-1; D is undetermined. This CDR3 region has 13 residues. Germline CDR1 MNHNS, CDR2 SASEGT. V gave up 5 bases and J gave up 7 bases, with 14 bases separating them. As DNA, the CDR3 is TGTGCCAGCAGTTGGGTGAAGGAGAGTGAAGCTTTCTTT. Amino acid sequence: CASSWVKESEAFF.

V and J are TRBV28 and TRBJ2-1, with D uncertain. V was pared by 3 bases and J by 4 bases, with 13 bases between. There are 15 residues in the CDR3. The germline V gene encodes CDR1 MDHEN and CDR2 SYDVKM. The CDR3 DNA follows: TGTGCCAGCAGTTTCCTGACGGAGAGTTACAATGAGCAGTTCTTC. Amino acids: CASSFLTESYNEQFF.

This clone was picked up a small number of times. The rearrangement links TRBV5-6 to TRBJ2-7, with TRBD1 matching 9 bases. This CDR3 has 13 amino acids. Trimming removed 2 bases from V and 8 bases from J; junction bases left unmatched: 5. The germline V gene has CDR1 SGHDT and CDR2 YYEEEE. The CDR3 DNA sequence: TGTGCCAGCAGCTTACAGGGGGCTGGCCAGCAGTACTTC. This codes for CASSLQGAGQQYF.

This clone was counted a few times. V gene TRBV4-1 combines with J gene TRBJ2-3, with 13 nucleotides matching TRBD2. The V segment lost 0 bases and the J segment 4 bases; nucleotides outside the gene matches: 10. In germline, CDR1 is MGHRA, CDR2 YSYEKL. The CDR3 covers 19 residues. The CDR3 DNA is TGCGCCAGCAGCCAAGATGGGACCGGGACTAGCGGGGACGCAGATACGCAGTATTTT. Translating it yields CASSQDGTGTSGDADTQYF.

A single count supports this clone. This sequence joins TRBV2 and TRBJ1-1; 8 nucleotides line up with TRBD1. The CDR3 consists of 15 residues. In germline, CDR1 is SNHLY, CDR2 FYNNEI. V lost 4 bases to trimming and J lost 4 bases; unmatched junction nucleotides: 8. CDR3 sequence reads: CASSGGGTGGTEAFF. DNA for the CDR3: TGTGCCAGCAGTGGAGGGGGAACAGGGGGCACTGAAGCTTTCTTT.

Comment on this clone: The junction shows a germline mismatch at one end, possibly a read error. Other DNA sequences from this sample encode an identical CDR3 as well. The chain carries TRBV4-2 and TRBJ2-2, with 7 bases matching TRBD2. The V gene's germline CDR1 is LGHNA and CDR2 YNFKEQ. The CDR3 spans 15 residues. The CDR3 DNA reads TGTGCCAGCAGCCAAGAGGGGGGGACTGCGGGGGAGCTGTTCTTT. Amino acid sequence: CASSQEGGTAGELFF.

The genes are TRBV11-1 and TRBJ2-7; D is undetermined. Germline CDR1 is SGHAT and CDR2 is FQDESV (reference sequence). This CDR3 region has 16 residues. Trimming took 2 bases from V and 4 from J, leaving 18 bases between them. CDR3 coding DNA: TGTGCCAGCAGCTTACTTGGGTCGAGGAGATCGTACGAGCAGTACTTC. It translates to CASSLLGSRRSYEQYF.

This clone has a single count. The chain uses TRBV7-3 and TRBJ1-2; TRBD1 is a possible D gene (5 bases). Trimming took off 0 bases at V and 5 bases at J, with 16 bases between the two ends. Germline-derived CDR1 and CDR2 are SGHTA and FQGTGA. The CDR3 sequence is 16 residues long. This chain's CDR3 is CASSLTGGTAPYGYTF. The CDR3 nucleotides are TGTGCCAGCAGCTTAACGGGGGGGACGGCCCCTTATGGCTACACCTTC.

The genes are TRBV7-2 and TRBJ1-2; no reliable D call. Germline CDR1 and CDR2: SGHTA and FQGNSA. Trimming stripped 3 bases from V and 7 bases from J, with 18 bases between. CDR3 size: 15 residues. The CDR3 region has the DNA TGTGCCAGCAGCTTTTTAGCTGTTTCGTTTGGTGGCTACACCTTC. Its translation is CASSFLAVSFGGYTF.

Notes on this clone: The junction and the germline gene differ at one end; a read error may be behind it. The rearrangement uses TRBV7-9 and TRBJ2-7; TRBD2 agrees at 13 bases. The CDR3 sequence is 17 residues long. Germline CDR1 SEHNR, CDR2 FQNEAQ (reference sequence). CDR3 bases: TGTTCCAGCAGCTCCCCTAAAGGACTAGCGGGAGCCTACGAGCAGTACTTC. It yields the protein CSSSSPKGLAGAYEQYF.

This chain uses TRBV4-3 with TRBJ2-3; 8 positions agree with TRBD2. V shed 0 bases and J 4 bases; nucleotides not matched to a gene: 9. This CDR3 comprises 17 residues. The V gene's germline CDR1 is LGHNA and CDR2 YSLEER. The CDR3 loop reads CASSQDPPGGQPDTQYF. For the CDR3, the DNA is TGCGCCAGCAGCCAAGATCCCCCGGGGGGGCAGCCAGATACGCAGTATTTT.

The CDR3 protein is CASSPSGDTQYF. The CDR3, as DNA: TGCGCCAGCAGCCCGAGCGGCGATACGCAGTATTTT. The chain has TRBV5-1 and TRBJ2-3; perhaps TRBD2 as D (5 bases). CDR1 is SGHRS, CDR2 YFSETQ, per germline. Trimming shortened V by 4 bases and J by 6 bases, and 9 bases separated the two germline ends. There are 12 residues in the CDR3.